Given below is one T cell receptor beta chain in context. There is no known antigen for this receptor. No quality values exist for individual bases; no much larger clone is one base distant. This sample was included in a study of cytomegalovirus exposure and HLA in healthy donors (dated by TCRdb to 2016 to 2017). Broadly, across the study: According to a later analysis, the 120 validation repertoires were produced on the same platform as the approximately 620 repertoires of the first cohort. The study aimed to test whether signatures of past pathogen exposure could be identified by cataloging public T cell receptors. A separate validation cohort of approximately 120 different subjects was used in addition to the 666-subject first cohort. The study combined high-throughput TCR immunosequencing, statistical association of individual TCRs with disease status, and machine learning to predict cytomegalovirus infection status. The investigation overall reported the following: It was suggested by the authors that the approach could potentially be generalized to other disease states and immunological phenotypes. A later analysis found that TCRs clustered in the first cohort also tended to co-occur in the approximately 120 validation repertoires, with just under 95% of cluster scores above 0. A total of 150 to 200 TCR beta chains were listed by the study as associated with cytomegalovirus. In vitro tests confirmed that a few of the cytomegalovirus-associated TCR beta chains recognize cytomegalovirus antigens. The validation cohort had no HLA typing available for a later analysis, so co-occurrence within that cohort was assessed over all 130 or so repertoires. The classifier was reported to diagnose cytomegalovirus status with high specificity and sensitivity in both the original cohort and the validation cohort. Most TCR sequences were seen in very few donors, while some public TCRs were found in many individuals.

Separate from the approximately 670-subject first cohort, the validation cohort of 95 to 150 subjects was the group to which the donors belonged. The library was obtained by the immunoSEQ multiplex PCR assay. The source study handled its data this way. A statistical classification framework was built for diagnosing cytomegalovirus status from the catalog of TCR beta chain sequences. TCRdb took this table from immuneACCESS and kept in-frame rearrangements with V and J called. Such tables lack part of the clones; where checked against another copy, unresolved V genes explain under half of the gap, and the rest is unexplained. That table furnishes V, J and clone size, whereas the DNA furnished D and trimming. The sample table holds about 180,000 clones, of which around 84% were seen once. Approximately 15% of the sample lies in the top ten. The CDR3, cysteine through phenylalanine, is 18 amino acids long. The sequence is cut down to CDR3 DNA, 54 bases in frame from base 1. Trimming takes 0 bases off V and 8 bases off J; junction bases not matched to a gene: 10. The germline V gene gives CDR1 as SGHVS and CDR2 as FNYEAQ.

The specimen sequenced was PBMCs. The origin of this receptor is a man aged 18 to 30 in good health and CMV-seropositive. This sequence uses TRBV7-6 and TRBJ2-2; 12 junctional bases match TRBD1. The CDR3: CASSLAHRGTGGWGELFF. In nucleotides, the sequence is TGTGCCAGCAGCTTAGCTCACCGCGGGACAGGGGGCTGGGGGGAGCTGTTTTTT.